This T cell receptor beta chain was obtained from a study of PD-1 blockade in classical Hodgkin lymphoma (TCRdb year 2020). Broadly, across the study: The study used TCR beta sequencing and CyTOF to define a peripheral blood immune signature of response to PD-1 blockade in classical Hodgkin lymphoma. Results the study describes overall, beyond this receptor: The study was restricted to a single clinical trial cohort, and the causes of repertoire differences, possibly disease activity or prior therapy, were left undefined. Baseline TCR diversity was reported to be lower in newly diagnosed patients than in healthy donors and to be lower still in relapsed/refractory patients.

Genomic DNA was extracted with the Qiagen DNeasy kit from unsorted PBMCs and from negatively selected CD4+ and CD8+ fractions. TCR beta CDR3 regions were amplified by immunoSEQ multiplex PCR using primers annealing to V and J segments. Amplification bias was minimized using a synthetic immune receptor repertoire, and residual bias was removed computationally after sequencing. Concerning the study's data processing: Repertoire diversity was quantified as the Shannon entropy index using custom Python scripts. Unsorted, CD4+ and CD8+ repertoires were analyzed separately, except in combined analyses where CD4+ and CD8+ sequences were merged in silico. As stored in TCRdb, this immuneACCESS dataset retains in-frame rearrangements with V and J assigned. A fraction of the clones does not appear; measured against another copy, unresolved V genes explain less than half of the discrepancy, and the remainder lacks a known reason. V, J and clone size are those of that table, while D and trimming were read from the DNA. For this sample there are a few thousand clones; around 84% appear just once. The ten largest clones capture around an eighth of the sample.

The germline V end is reduced by 3 bases and the J end by 3 bases; junction bases left unmatched: 11. Counted from cysteine to phenylalanine, this CDR3 has 17 amino acids. Only the CDR3 portion is preserved as DNA: 51 bases, with reading frame beginning at the first base. The germline V gene provides CDR1 SGHVS and CDR2 FNYEAQ. In the case of this clone: Its specific antigen is unknown. One base away there is no much larger clone; base qualities are not given.

The meaning of the sample's time point label: newly diagnosed, previously untreated cHL patient sample. A Miltenyi CD8+ T cell isolation kit was used for magnetic negative selection to purify CD8+ T cells from thawed PBMCs. As a comparison group for the relapsed/refractory trial patients, PBMCs from patients with newly diagnosed, previously untreated classical Hodgkin lymphoma were sequenced. Peripheral blood was collected in 8 mL Vacutainer Cell Preparation Tubes, from which PBMCs were isolated by centrifugation and then cryopreserved. Purified CD4+ and CD8+ fractions were prepared only for cases where an additional PBMC sample was available. Magnetically labelled cells were removed on LS columns in a quadroMACS separator, and the flow-through was collected as the purified fraction.

This clonotype originated in a human donor with classical Hodgkin lymphoma. The chain uses TRBV7-6 and TRBJ2-3, with 8 bases aligning to TRBD2. Input material: CD8+ T cells from blood. The CDR3 protein is CASSFSLGGLGTDTQYF. The nucleotide sequence is given as TGTGCCAGCAGCTTTAGTCTTGGGGGACTAGGGACAGATACGCAGTATTTT.